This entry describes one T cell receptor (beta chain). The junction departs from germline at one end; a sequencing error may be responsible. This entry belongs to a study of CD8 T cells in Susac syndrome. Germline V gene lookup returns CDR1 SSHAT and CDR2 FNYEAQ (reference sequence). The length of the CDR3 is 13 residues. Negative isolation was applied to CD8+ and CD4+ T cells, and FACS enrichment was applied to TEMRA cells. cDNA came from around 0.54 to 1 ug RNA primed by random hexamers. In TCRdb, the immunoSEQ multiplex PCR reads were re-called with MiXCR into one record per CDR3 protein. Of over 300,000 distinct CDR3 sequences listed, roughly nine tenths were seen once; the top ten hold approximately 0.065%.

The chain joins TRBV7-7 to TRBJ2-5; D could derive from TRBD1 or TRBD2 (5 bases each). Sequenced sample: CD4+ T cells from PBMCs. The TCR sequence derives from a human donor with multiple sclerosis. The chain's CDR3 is CASSPGTAGTQYF. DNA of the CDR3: TGTGCTAGCAGCCCCGGGACGGCGGGGACCCAGTACTTC. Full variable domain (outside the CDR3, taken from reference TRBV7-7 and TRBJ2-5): GAGVSQSPRYKVTKRGQDVTLRCDPISSHATLYWYQQALGQGPEFLTYFNYEAQPDKSGLPSDRFSAERPEGSISTLTIQRTEQRDSAMYRCASSPGTAGTQYFGPGTRLLVL.